Below, one T cell receptor (beta chain) is given with its context. Authors' analysis steps: Amplifying reference gene primers gave estimates of nucleated cell counts. The assay was immunoSEQ multiplex PCR, and TCRdb's table has in-frame clones only and misses some. For V, J and clone size, that table is used; D and trimming come from the DNA. The sample comprises about 29,000 clones, 60% to 80% of which are singletons, and roughly half rests with the top ten. This entry is derived from a study of blood T cell repertoires in COVID-19. Study as a whole: PBMCs, B-cell-depleted T cells, or T cells provided the cDNA or gDNA that made up the material.

The CDR3 has 14 amino acids. Trimming took 3 bases from V and 11 from J; bases not matched to a gene: 8. Germline V gives CDR1 SNHLY, CDR2 FYNNEI. This TCR came from a woman in her 70s with acute or convalescent COVID-19. This rearrangement joins TRBV2 to TRBJ1-4, with 8 nucleotides matching TRBD1. Sequencing input: peripheral blood. The CDR3 sequence is CASSEFGQGDKLFF. The CDR3 DNA reads TGTGCCAGCAGTGAGTTTGGACAGGGTGATAAACTGTTTTTT.